These T cell receptor beta chains were read from a single sample in a study of OX40 agonist ivuxolimab in advanced cancers. The table came from immunoSEQ multiplex PCR; TCRdb's copy has only in-frame clones and leaves some out. This table has around 46,000 clones, 86% appearing once. The sample was CD4+ or CD8+ T cells sorted from blood, taken in a trial of the OX40 agonist ivuxolimab. The receptor source for this set is an adult with an advanced solid tumor such as melanoma, head and neck, liver or kidney cancer. CDR3s include the opening cysteine and the closing phenylalanine or tryptophan.

v_gene	j_gene	len	CDR3aa
TRBV4-1	TRBJ2-1	14	CASSPAGSLNEQFF
TRBV12-2	TRBJ1-6	20	CASRLLGRRGTLTNNSPLHF
TRBV28	TRBJ2-5	15	CASSLPSGGQETQYF
TRBV7-9	TRBJ1-1	17	CASSHRVGGLSNTEAFF
TRBV6-5	TRBJ1-5	14	CASRPRARNQPQHF
TRBV7-3	TRBJ1-1	13	CASSWGGSAEAFF
TRBV11-2	TRBJ1-5	15	CASSLGRGSNQPQHF
TRBV9	TRBJ2-7	14	CASSVANGVGLARF
TRBV28	TRBJ2-5	11	CASSWQETQYF
TRBV6-5	TRBJ1-1	14	CASSYDGSNTEAFF
TRBV6-1	TRBJ2-2	15	CASTYLKMNTGELFF
TRBV7-9	TRBJ1-2	14	CASSLAGFNYGYTF
TRBV11-2	TRBJ2-4	15	CASSSIGKAINIQYF
TRBV4-1	TRBJ2-7	19	CASSPRIIRGTTYSYEQYF
TRBV9	TRBJ2-3	9	CAGFHTQYF
TRBV13	TRBJ2-7	14	CASSGHRNPHEQYF
TRBV6-1	TRBJ1-5	15	CASSEAGMGNQPQHF
TRBV28	TRBJ2-7	13	CASSFRGRHEQYF
TRBV9	TRBJ2-3	14	CASSVTGRPDTQYF
TRBV27	TRBJ1-3	17	CASRLSAGTGAGNTIYF
TRBV27	TRBJ1-5	17	CATLPSLGDGPRQPQHF
TRBV6-5	TRBJ1-5	15	CASSSTGNSNQPQHF
TRBV7-9	TRBJ2-5	16	CASSLFGWGGQETQYF
TRBV7-2	TRBJ2-3	14	CASTLEGAVDTQYF
TRBV7-2	TRBJ2-3	15	CASSLAPVAADTQYF